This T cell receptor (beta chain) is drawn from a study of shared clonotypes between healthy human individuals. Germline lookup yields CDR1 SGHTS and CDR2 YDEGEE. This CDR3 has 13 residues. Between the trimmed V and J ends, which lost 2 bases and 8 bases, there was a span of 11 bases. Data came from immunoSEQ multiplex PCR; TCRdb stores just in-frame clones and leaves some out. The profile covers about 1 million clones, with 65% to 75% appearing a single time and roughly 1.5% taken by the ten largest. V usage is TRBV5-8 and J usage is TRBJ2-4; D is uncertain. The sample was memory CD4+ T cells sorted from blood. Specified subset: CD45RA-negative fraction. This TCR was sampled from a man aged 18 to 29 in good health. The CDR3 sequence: CASSFEAVDIQYF. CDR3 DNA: TGTGCCAGCAGCTTTGAGGCGGTGGACATTCAGTACTTC.